The present T cell receptor (beta chain) was sequenced within a study of regulatory T cells in long-lasting Graves disease. Time point reported: persistent/refractory GD, antithyroid drugs over 5 years with positive TRAb. Making the TCR library involved RNA that had been extracted from PBMCs. In Xi'an, China, an endocrinology department was the source of patients. Construction of the TCR beta libraries employed iRepertoire HTBI primers in conjunction with Arm-PCR of CDR3 regions. Via MiXCR, TCRdb re-called the multiplex PCR reads, giving one row per CDR3 protein. The profile shows roughly 360,000 distinct CDR3 sequences, 23% of them singletons. Trimming pared 6 bases from V and 0 bases from J, leaving 11 bases between. CDR3 length: 13 residues. CDR1 and CDR2 (germline): SQVTM, ANQGSEA.

Sequencing was performed on peripheral blood mononuclear cells (PBMCs), taken when the disease was refractory, from a patient treated with antithyroid drugs. V usage is TRBV29-1 and J usage is TRBJ2-5; D not resolved. This TCR came from a woman between 40 and 50 years old with Graves disease. The CDR3 coding sequence is TGCAGCGTACTGAAAGAGTACCAAGAGACCCAGTACTTC. This sequence encodes CSVLKEYQETQYF.